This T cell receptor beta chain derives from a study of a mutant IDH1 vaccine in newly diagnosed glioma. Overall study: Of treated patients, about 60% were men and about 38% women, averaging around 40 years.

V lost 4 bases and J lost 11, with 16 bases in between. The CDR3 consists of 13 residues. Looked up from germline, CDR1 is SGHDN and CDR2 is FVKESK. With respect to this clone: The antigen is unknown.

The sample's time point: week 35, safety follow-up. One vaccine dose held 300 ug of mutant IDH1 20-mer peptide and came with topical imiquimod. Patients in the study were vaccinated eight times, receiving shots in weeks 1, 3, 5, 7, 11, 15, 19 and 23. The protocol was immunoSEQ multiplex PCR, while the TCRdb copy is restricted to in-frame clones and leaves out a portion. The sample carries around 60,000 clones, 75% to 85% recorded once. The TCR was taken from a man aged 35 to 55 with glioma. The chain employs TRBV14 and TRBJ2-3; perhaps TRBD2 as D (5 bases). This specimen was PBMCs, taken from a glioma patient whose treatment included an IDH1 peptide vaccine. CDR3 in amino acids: CASSPLSGLGQYF. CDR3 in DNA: TGTGCCAGCAGCCCATTGTCGGGGTTGGGGCAGTATTTT. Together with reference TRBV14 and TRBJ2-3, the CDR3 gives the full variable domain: EAGVTQFPSHSVIEKGQTVTLRCDPISGHDNLYWYRRVMGKEIKFLLHFVKESKQDESGMPNNRFLAERTGGTYSTLKVQPAELEDSGVYFCASSPLSGLGQYFGPGTRLTVL.